The 22 T cell receptor beta chains below were found in one sample sequenced in a study of T cell repertoires in cytomegalovirus infection. TCRdb passed the reads through MiXCR, listing each CDR3 protein once. The sample lists fewer than 200,000 distinct CDR3 sequences, 20% to 25% occurring once. The antigens these receptors bind are not known. The sample here was CD8+ T cells from cultured PBMCs, taken from culture after CMV antigen stimulation. These receptors were collected from a human donor in good health (CMV status not recorded). Some clones in this sample may be carry-over from other donors' samples.

This clonotype appeared a few times. The V call is TRBV7-8, the J call TRBJ1-5; the D is unclear. The CDR3 has 14 residues. Between the trimmed V and J ends, which lost 1 base and 9 bases, there was a span of 13 bases. From germline, CDR1 is SGHVS and CDR2 FQNEAQ. CDR3 amino acids: CASSLGIGAWPQHF. The CDR3 coding sequence is TGTGCCAGCAGCTTAGGAATCGGCGCATGGCCCCAGCATTTT.

In this sample, this clonotype turned up a few times. CDR3 residues: CASSFRGLGTGELFF. Here the CDR3 DNA reads TGTGCCAGCAGCTTTAGGGGGCTGGGGACCGGGGAGCTGTTTTTT. V is TRBV7-6 and J is TRBJ2-2; TRBD1 matches 7 bases. This CDR3 has 15 amino acids. Germline lookup yields CDR1 SGHVS and CDR2 FNYEAQ. Germline trimming cut 3 bases from V and 5 bases from J; bases unmatched to any gene: 6.

This sequence joins TRBV6-2 or TRBV6-3 and TRBJ1-2; weak D call: TRBD1 (6 bases). V gave up 4 bases and J gave up 11 bases, with 20 bases separating them. The CDR3 runs 14 residues. Germline values: CDR1 MNHEY, CDR2 SVGEGT. In nucleotides, the CDR3 is TGTGCCAGCAGTTCCCCAAGACAGGATATGGATTACACCTTC. This gives the protein CASSSPRQDMDYTF.

The V and J genes are TRBV27 and TRBJ1-5, with D perhaps TRBD1 (6 bases). The CDR3 has 13 residues. The germline V gene has CDR1 MNHEY and CDR2 SMNVEV (reference sequence). The V gene lost 5 bases and the J gene lost 7 bases, with 12 bases spanning the gap. CDR3 sequence (DNA): TGTGCCAGCAGTAGGGGGGCTTGGCAGCCCCAGCATTTT. It yields the protein CASSRGAWQPQHF.

This clonotype has a handful of counts. This chain links TRBV7-2 with TRBJ2-3; 7 nucleotides line up with TRBD1. CDR1 and CDR2 from the germline V gene are SGHTA and FQGNSA. This CDR3 region has 16 residues. V lost 3 bases and J lost 5; bases outside the gene matches: 11. Here the CDR3 reads CASSFWTGPLGDTQYF. Written as DNA, the CDR3 is TGTGCCAGCAGCTTTTGGACAGGCCCTCTAGGAGATACGCAGTATTTT. Variable domain in full (rest from reference TRBV7-2 and TRBJ2-3): GAGVSQSPSNKVTEKGKDVELRCDPISGHTALYWYRQSLGQGLEFLIYFQGNSAPDKSGLPSDRFSAERTGGSVSTLTIQRTQQEDSAVYLCASSFWTGPLGDTQYFGPGTRLTVL.

The V gene is TRBV7-9, the J gene TRBJ1-1; TRBD1 agrees at 8 bases. In germline, CDR1 is SEHNR, CDR2 FQNEAQ (reference sequence). The CDR3 spans 12 residues. The CDR3 spells CVVHRGGTEAFF. The DNA for the CDR3 is TGTGTGGTTCACAGGGGGGGGACTGAAGCTTTCTTT.

V usage is TRBV6-2 or TRBV6-3 and J usage is TRBJ1-2; D call uncertain. The CDR3 is made up of 12 amino acids. Per germline, CDR1 MNHEY and CDR2 SVGEGT. V dropped 5 bases and J dropped 14 bases, with 18 bases sitting between them. The CDR3 loop is CASSPTPSPGTF. The CDR3 DNA is TGTGCCAGCAGTCCTACTCCGAGCCCAGGAACCTTC.

The chain is built from TRBV7-9 and TRBJ2-1, with 9 bases that match TRBD2. V lost 5 bases, J lost 5 bases, and 7 bases stayed unmatched. CDR1 is SEHNR and CDR2 is FQNEAQ in the germline V gene (reference sequence). The CDR3 sequence is 15 residues long. This chain's CDR3 is CASSPSGGTDNEQFF. CDR3 coding DNA: TGTGCCAGCAGCCCCAGCGGGGGGACTGACAATGAGCAGTTCTTC.

The CDR3 sequence is CASSLEATAIPRSLHF. Here the CDR3 DNA reads TGTGCCAGCAGCTTGGAAGCGACAGCCATACCCCGGTCCCTCCACTTT. This rearrangement joins TRBV5-6 to TRBJ1-6; D may be TRBD1 (5 bases). Germline values: CDR1 SGHDT, CDR2 YYEEEE. The CDR3 is made up of 16 amino acids. Trimming removed 0 bases from V and 14 bases from J, with 21 bases in between.

This clonotype was counted at least ten times. This chain uses TRBV2 with TRBJ1-4; tentatively, D is TRBD1 (5 bases). CDR3 size: 14 residues. Trimming cost V 6 bases and J 2 bases, with 10 bases left between them. Germline V CDR1 and CDR2: SNHLY, FYNNEI. As DNA, the CDR3 is TGTGCCAGCAGGTTCCGGGACACTAATGAAAAACTGTTTTTT. Its translation is CASRFRDTNEKLFF.

This clonotype appeared a few times. The chain uses TRBV7-2 and TRBJ2-1; 7 positions agree with TRBD2. Germline lookup yields CDR1 SGHTA and CDR2 FQGNSA. The CDR3 runs 14 residues. The V segment lost 3 bases and the J segment 6 bases; nucleotides outside the gene matches: 5. The CDR3 DNA follows: TGTGCCAGCAGCTTGGGGGGGACTCGCAATGAGCAGTTCTTC. Residues: CASSLGGTRNEQFF.

This clonotype has only a few counts. A junction end diverges from the germline sequence, so it may reflect a read error. The genes are TRBV7-2 and TRBJ1-5, with D unclear. This CDR3 region has 13 residues. From germline, CDR1 is SGHTA and CDR2 FQGNSA. CDR3 sequence: CATSYDTTGPQHF. DNA of the CDR3: TGTGCCACCAGCTACGACACGACGGGGCCCCAGCATTTT.

This clonotype has just a few counts. In nucleotides, the CDR3 is TGTGCCAGCAGCTCCGAGGAAACAGATACGCAGTATTTT. It specifies CASSSEETDTQYF. V and J are TRBV7-6 and TRBJ2-3; D ambiguous. Germline-derived CDR1 and CDR2 are SGHVS and FNYEAQ. With 4 bases removed from V and 3 bases from J, the gap between germline ends came to 8 bases. The CDR3 loop spans 13 amino acids.

The DNA of the CDR3 is TGTGCCAGCAGCTTAGTTGGCAAATGGTCGGAGCAGTACTTC. This sequence encodes CASSLVGKWSEQYF. This sequence joins TRBV7-2 and TRBJ2-7; D is unresolved. CDR3 length: 14 amino acids. V lost 1 base and J 7 bases, leaving 14 bases between the germline ends. Germline loops: CDR1 SGHTA, CDR2 FQGNSA.

V usage is TRBV11-2 and J usage is TRBJ1-2; TRBD1 matches at 10 bases. V trimming: 0 bases; J trimming: 8 bases; junction bases outside the gene matches: 6. The germline V gene has CDR1 SGHAT and CDR2 FQNNGV. This CDR3 is built from 15 residues. The chain's CDR3 is CASSLDRTGGRGYTF. CDR3 in DNA: TGTGCCAGCAGCTTAGACCGGACAGGGGGGAGAGGCTACACCTTC.

The chain recombines TRBV12-3 or TRBV12-4 with TRBJ2-2; weak D call: TRBD1 (5 bases). Trimming shortened V by 4 bases and J by 4 bases, and 10 bases separated the two germline ends. The CDR3 extends over 14 amino acids. CDR3 nucleotide sequence: TGTGCCAGCAGTTCTCCCAGGGCCACCGGGGAGCTGTTTTTT. The encoded protein is CASSSPRATGELFF.

This clonotype was picked up a small number of times. The rearrangement joins TRBV4-1 to TRBJ1-2; D is unresolved. The CDR3 loop spans 15 amino acids. Per germline, CDR1 MGHRA and CDR2 YSYEKL. V was trimmed by 1 base and J by 0 bases, leaving 9 bases between them. Written as DNA, the CDR3 is TGCGCCAGCAGCCAAGCGATTTTAGCTAACTATGGCTACACCTTC. Protein product: CASSQAILANYGYTF.

This clonotype was detected only a few times. V is TRBV7-6 and J is TRBJ1-2; D is uncertain. Germline V gives CDR1 SGHVS, CDR2 FNYEAQ. CDR3 size: 15 residues. V lost 3 bases, J lost 4 bases, and 15 bases lay in between. The DNA of the CDR3 is TGTGCCAGCAGCTTGGGGAAGGGTTATCTCTATGGCTACACCTTC. It translates to CASSLGKGYLYGYTF. Full variable domain (rest looked up from reference TRBV7-6 and TRBJ1-2): GAGVSQSPRYKVTKRGQDVALRCDPISGHVSLYWYRQALGQGPEFLTYFNYEAQQDKSGLPNDRFSAERPEGSISTLTIQRTEQRDSAMYRCASSLGKGYLYGYTFGSGTRLTVV.

The CDR3 sequence is CASSFEGARVTGELFF. As DNA, the CDR3 is TGTGCCAGCAGCTTTGAGGGGGCGCGAGTGACCGGGGAGCTGTTTTTT. The rearrangement uses TRBV7-2 and TRBJ2-2; 7 bases match TRBD1. In germline, CDR1 is SGHTA, CDR2 FQGNSA. The trim removed 3 bases at V and 5 bases at J, leaving 9 bases unmatched. The CDR3 is 16 residues long.

This clonotype was observed a handful of times. J is TRBJ1-6 and V is TRBV4-2; no clear D gene. This CDR3 has 16 residues. Per germline, CDR1 LGHNA and CDR2 YNFKEQ. The V gene lost 6 bases and the J gene lost 0 bases, with 12 bases spanning the gap. The CDR3 DNA is TGTGCCAGCAGGCCCGAGGGTAGCTCCTATAATTCACCCCTCCACTTT. Translating it yields CASRPEGSSYNSPLHF.

This clonotype has just one count. V and J are TRBV7-8 and TRBJ1-5; D may be TRBD1 (5 bases). Trimming stripped 1 base from V and 2 bases from J, with 12 bases between. Germline V gives CDR1 SGHVS, CDR2 FQNEAQ. The length of the CDR3 is 16 residues. The CDR3 loop is CASSLGGGAGNQPQHF. CDR3 coding DNA: TGTGCCAGCAGCTTAGGGGGGGGAGCGGGCAATCAGCCCCAGCATTTT. The complete variable domain, with remaining parts taken from reference TRBV7-8 and TRBJ1-5, reads GAGVSQSPRYKVAKRGQDVALRCDPISGHVSLFWYQQALGQGPEFLTYFQNEAQLDKSGLPSDRFFAERPEGSVSTLKIQRTQQEDSAVYLCASSLGGGAGNQPQHFGDGTRLSIL.

This clonotype has only a few counts. The J gene is TRBJ1-1, the V gene TRBV7-3; possibly TRBD1 for D (6 bases). V was trimmed by 3 bases and J by 9 bases, leaving 14 bases between them. This CDR3 spans 13 amino acids. Germline CDR1 reads SGHTA; CDR2 reads FQGTGA. CDR3 in amino acids: CASSFGWTDQAFF. For the CDR3, the DNA is TGTGCCAGCAGCTTTGGGTGGACAGATCAAGCTTTCTTT.